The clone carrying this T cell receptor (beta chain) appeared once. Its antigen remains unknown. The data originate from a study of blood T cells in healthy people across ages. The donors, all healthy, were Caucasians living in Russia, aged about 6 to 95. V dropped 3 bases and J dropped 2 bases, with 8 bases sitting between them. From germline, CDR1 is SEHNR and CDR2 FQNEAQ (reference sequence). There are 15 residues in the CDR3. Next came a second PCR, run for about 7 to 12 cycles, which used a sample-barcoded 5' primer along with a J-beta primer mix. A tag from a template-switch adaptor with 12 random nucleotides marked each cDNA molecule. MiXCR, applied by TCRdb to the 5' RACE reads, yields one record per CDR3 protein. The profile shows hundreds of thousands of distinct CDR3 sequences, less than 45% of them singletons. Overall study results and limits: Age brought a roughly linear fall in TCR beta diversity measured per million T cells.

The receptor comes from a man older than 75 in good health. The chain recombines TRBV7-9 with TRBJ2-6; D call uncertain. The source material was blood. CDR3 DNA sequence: TGTGCCAGCAGCTTTATTCTCCCTGGGGCCAACGTCCTGACTTTC. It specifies CASSFILPGANVLTF.